The entry that follows covers one T cell receptor (beta chain) sequence. Its antigen remains unknown. Other DNA sequences in the same sample also yield this CDR3. Germline V CDR1 and CDR2: SQVTM, ANQGSEA. V shed 5 bases, J shed 3 bases, and the junction held 1 base outside the gene matches. This CDR3 comprises 12 residues. Treatment meaning: 15 to 20 received Ad26.COV2.S at low or high dose, single or two shots; 5 received placebo; per-sample allocation not given. Sampling took place 63 days after the first vaccine or placebo injection. It was an adult aged 18-55 years in Boston who was the donor. These data originate in a study of Ad26.COV2.S vaccination and SARS-CoV-2 variants. Background on the study: Sample donor was a member of the COV1001 Ad26.COV2.S trial arm.

Study-wide findings and caveats: Across vaccine and placebo recipients, the breadth of non-spike TCRs was similar. After vaccination, substantial breadth of spike-specific CD8+ and CD4+ responses was reported.

Some clones are missing from TCRdb's copy, which holds only in-frame ones; the method was immunoSEQ multiplex PCR. This sample has 350,000 to 450,000 clones; approximately 92% occur once, and the top ten carry more than 1.5%. The V and J genes are TRBV29-1 and TRBJ2-7, with 10 nucleotides matching TRBD1. Sequences were derived from peripheral blood, sampled in a trial of Ad26.COV2.S vaccine versus placebo. The clonotype originates from a person aged 18 to 59 who received the Ad26.COV2.S COVID-19 vaccine or a placebo. The CDR3 DNA reads as TGCAGCGTTAGGACAGGGGGCTACGAGCAGTACTTC. This codes for CSVRTGGYEQYF.